These 21 T cell receptor beta chains share one sample of origin, sequenced in a study of T cells expressing NK-cell markers. Reanalyzing the 5' RACE reads, TCRdb keeps one entry per CDR3 protein, without DNA. The sample totals 500,000 to 700,000 distinct CDR3 sequences; its top ten clones hold approximately 4%. The sequenced sample consisted of blood T cells: a sorted CD56 or NKG2C T cell subset, CD4+ or CD8+ T cells, or bulk PBMC T cells (not recorded which). Receptors originate from a man between 18 and 35 years old in good health.

The V and J genes are TRBV4-1 and TRBJ2-1; with no DNA, the TCRdb D assignment of TRBD1 cannot be verified. The CDR3 loop spans 15 amino acids. Germline V gene sequence: CDR1 MGHRA, CDR2 YSYEKL. The CDR3 protein is CASSQHTGNSNEQFF.

The rearrangement uses TRBV28 and TRBJ2-7; TCRdb proposes TRBD1, but this gene call is untestable without DNA. This CDR3 has 15 residues. CDR1 is MDHEN and CDR2 is SYDVKM in the germline V gene. The CDR3 sequence is CASSLGRTSSYEQYF. Drawing the rest from reference TRBV28 and TRBJ2-7, the complete variable domain is DVKVTQSSRYLVKRTGEKVFLECVQDMDHENMFWYRQDPGLGLRLIYFSYDVKMKEKGDIPEGYSVSREKKERFSLILESASTNQTSMYLCASSLGRTSSYEQYFGPGTRLTVT.

The chain carries TRBV20-1 and TRBJ1-1. Germline CDR1 is DFQATT and CDR2 is SNEGSKA (reference sequence). The CDR3 is made up of 14 amino acids. CDR3 loop: CSASRTAINTEAFF.

The V call is TRBV29-1, the J call TRBJ1-2; TCRdb's D gene call, TRBD1, goes unchecked for lack of DNA. Germline values: CDR1 SQVTM, CDR2 ANQGSEA. The CDR3 spans 13 residues. This CDR3 is CSVDQGRNYGYTF.

The rearrangement joins TRBV9 to TRBJ2-3. Germline CDR1 SGDLS, CDR2 YYNGEE. CDR3 size: 15 residues. CDR3 sequence reads: CASSVAGFGLDTQYF.

V and J are TRBV12-3 or TRBV12-4 and TRBJ1-5; TCRdb returns TRBD1, unconfirmable since there is no DNA. The CDR3 runs 16 residues. The CDR3: CASSSTGDRPNQPQHF.

The CDR3: CATSDPREGLWTGELFF. The chain employs TRBV24-1 and TRBJ2-2; TCRdb picks TRBD2, but there is no DNA to check that call. The CDR3 is 17 amino acids. From germline, CDR1 is KGHDR and CDR2 SFDVKD.

The chain uses TRBV28 and TRBJ2-5; lacking DNA, the TRBD2 call made by TCRdb goes unchecked. This CDR3 spans 16 amino acids. Germline lookup yields CDR1 MDHEN and CDR2 SYDVKM. CDR3 residues: CASSLVGLATQETQYF.

This chain joins TRBV24-1 and TRBJ2-1; TCRdb names TRBD2, which stays unverified in the absence of DNA. Germline loops: CDR1 KGHDR, CDR2 SFDVKD. The CDR3 length is 16 residues. This chain's CDR3 is CATSDLGSGSVHEQFF.

V usage is TRBV5-1 and J usage is TRBJ2-1; the TCRdb call, TRBD2, lacks DNA for checking. CDR3 length equals 15 residues. Germline V gene lookup returns CDR1 SGHRS and CDR2 YFSETQ. This CDR3 reads CASSVQASGFDEQFF.

The chain carries TRBV20-1 and TRBJ2-3; TCRdb reports TRBD1, a call that lacks DNA to check it against. The germline V gene encodes CDR1 DFQATT and CDR2 SNEGSKA (reference sequence). This CDR3 comprises 14 residues. The CDR3 spells CSANLGGIADTQYF.

V gene TRBV12-3 or TRBV12-4 combines with J gene TRBJ2-7. The CDR3 is 14 amino acids. The CDR3 sequence: CASSLSVIPYEQYF.

V and J are TRBV27 and TRBJ1-5; with no DNA, the TCRdb D assignment of TRBD1 cannot be verified. The CDR3 consists of 14 residues. In germline, CDR1 is MNHEY, CDR2 SMNVEV (reference sequence). The CDR3 region is CASGTGTGNQPQHF.

This sequence joins TRBV2 and TRBJ2-7; lacking DNA, the TRBD2 call made by TCRdb goes unchecked. This CDR3 has 15 amino acids. Germline values: CDR1 SNHLY, CDR2 FYNNEI. The CDR3 protein is CASSVGDSPEDEQYF.

The CDR3 spells CASSWTEGLAASYNEQFF. This rearrangement joins TRBV5-1 to TRBJ2-1; the D gene TCRdb calls, TRBD2, cannot be checked with no DNA. The CDR3 is made up of 18 amino acids. Germline CDR1 reads SGHRS; CDR2 reads YFSETQ.

The CDR3 spells CASSLEGLAQYF. This chain links TRBV12-3 or TRBV12-4 with TRBJ2-5; TCRdb's D gene call, TRBD1, goes unchecked for lack of DNA. The CDR3 covers 12 residues.

The V and J genes are TRBV20-1 and TRBJ2-1; the TRBD2 assignment by TCRdb is unverifiable without DNA. Germline V CDR1 and CDR2: DFQATT, SNEGSKA (reference sequence). CDR3 length equals 14 residues. The CDR3 loop is CSAPYPGLGNEQFF.

The V gene is TRBV12-5, the J gene TRBJ2-3. The V gene's germline CDR1 is LGHNT and CDR2 FRNRAP. The CDR3 runs 14 residues. The CDR3 reads CASGLGSATDTQYF.

V and J are TRBV20-1 and TRBJ1-2; absent DNA, TCRdb's TRBD1 call cannot be checked. Germline V gives CDR1 DFQATT, CDR2 SNEGSKA (reference sequence). The CDR3 covers 17 residues. CDR3 in amino acids: CSASLWHGDRDNYGYTF.

This sequence joins TRBV27 and TRBJ2-1; TCRdb lists TRBD2, though no DNA is available to test this call. CDR3 length: 17 amino acids. From germline, CDR1 is MNHEY and CDR2 SMNVEV (reference sequence). CDR3 in amino acids: CATRGSGTSRAYNEQFF.

This sequence joins TRBV10-3 and TRBJ2-3; TCRdb's D call of TRBD1 is untestable without DNA. The germline gives CDR1 ENHRY, CDR2 SYGVKD. This CDR3 has 16 amino acids. CDR3: CAISVGGAGGADTQYF.